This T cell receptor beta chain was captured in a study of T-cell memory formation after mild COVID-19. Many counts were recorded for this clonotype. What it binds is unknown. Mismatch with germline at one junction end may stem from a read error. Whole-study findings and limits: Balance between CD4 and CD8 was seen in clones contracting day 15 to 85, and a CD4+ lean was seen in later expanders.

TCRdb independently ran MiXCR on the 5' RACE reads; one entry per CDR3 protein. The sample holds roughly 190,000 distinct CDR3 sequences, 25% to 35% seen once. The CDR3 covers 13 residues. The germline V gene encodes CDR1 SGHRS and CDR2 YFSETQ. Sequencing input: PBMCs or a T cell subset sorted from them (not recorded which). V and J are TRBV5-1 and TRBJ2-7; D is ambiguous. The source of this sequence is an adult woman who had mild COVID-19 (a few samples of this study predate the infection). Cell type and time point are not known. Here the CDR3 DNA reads TGTGCCAGCAGCTTTGGCTCCTCCTACGAGCAGTACTTC. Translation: CASSFGSSYEQYF.